A selection of T cell receptor beta chains follows, all from one sample in a study of T cell responses to AZD1222 COVID-19 vaccine. Clones were read by immunoSEQ multiplex PCR, and TCRdb kept only the in-frame ones, dropping some. The table has approximately 52,000 clones, around 90% seen once. The source was peripheral blood, collected 28 days after the second AZD1222 dose. The source of these receptors is an adult who received the AZD1222 COVID-19 vaccine. CDR3s include the opening cysteine and the closing phenylalanine or tryptophan. Fields, in order: CDR3 DNA, CDR3 protein, D gene, clone size, J gene, V gene. The D gene is left open where the match is weak. Not every row has a clone size; where given, it reads once, few, many or a size class.

CDR3 DNA: TGTGCCAGCAGCTTGGCCCTCAGCGGGAGGGGCGGCAATGAGCAGTTCTTC; CDR3 protein: CASSLALSGRGGNEQFF; D gene: TRBD2; clone size: .; J gene: TRBJ2-1; V gene: TRBV5-6
CDR3 DNA: TGTGCCAGCAGCCGACAGGGGCAGCCCCAGCATTTT; CDR3 protein: CASSRQGQPQHF; D gene: TRBD1; clone size: .; J gene: TRBJ1-5; V gene: TRBV6-4
CDR3 DNA: TGTGCCAGCAGCCAAGGAGCAGGGGCCGGTGGTACCCAGTACTTC; CDR3 protein: CASSQGAGAGGTQYF; D gene: .; clone size: .; J gene: TRBJ2-5; V gene: TRBV7-3
CDR3 DNA: TGTGCCAGTAGTATACCGGGACAGGGGACCTACGAGCAGTACTTC; CDR3 protein: CASSIPGQGTYEQYF; D gene: TRBD1; clone size: .; J gene: TRBJ2-7; V gene: TRBV19
CDR3 DNA: TGTGCCAGCACCCGGGGGAGTTGGACTGAAGCTTTCTTT; CDR3 protein: CASTRGSWTEAFF; D gene: .; clone size: .; J gene: TRBJ1-1; V gene: TRBV12-3/TRBV12-4
CDR3 DNA: TGTGCCAGCAGCGTACAAGAGACCCAGTACTTC; CDR3 protein: CASSVQETQYF; D gene: .; clone size: .; J gene: TRBJ2-5; V gene: TRBV5-6
CDR3 DNA: TGTGCCACCAGCAAAAACCCCAGGGACGAGCAGTACTTC; CDR3 protein: CATSKNPRDEQYF; D gene: .; clone size: once; J gene: TRBJ2-7; V gene: TRBV15
CDR3 DNA: TGTGCCAGCAGCTTAGGCCTTAGCGGGAGGAGGTATGAGCAGTTCTTC; CDR3 protein: CASSLGLSGRRYEQFF; D gene: TRBD2; clone size: .; J gene: TRBJ2-1; V gene: TRBV11-1
CDR3 DNA: TGTGCCAGCAGCCCAGCAGGACTAGCGGGAGGGAGGAGGGAGCAGTACTTC; CDR3 protein: CASSPAGLAGGRREQYF; D gene: TRBD2; clone size: .; J gene: TRBJ2-7; V gene: TRBV5-6
CDR3 DNA: TGCAGCGTTCTCAGACTAGCGGGAACAACCTACGAGCAGTACTTC; CDR3 protein: CSVLRLAGTTYEQYF; D gene: TRBD2; clone size: few; J gene: TRBJ2-7; V gene: TRBV29-1
CDR3 DNA: TGTGCCTGGGGGGCAGGATCCCTAGCCAAAAACATTCAGTACTTC; CDR3 protein: CAWGAGSLAKNIQYF; D gene: .; clone size: .; J gene: TRBJ2-4; V gene: TRBV30
CDR3 DNA: TGCGCCAGCAGTGAAGCGGGCGGCAGCAATCAGCCCCAGCATTTT; CDR3 protein: CASSEAGGSNQPQHF; D gene: .; clone size: .; J gene: TRBJ1-5; V gene: TRBV10-2
CDR3 DNA: TGTGCCAGCAGCCCAACAGGGCGCCATTCACCCCTCCACTTT; CDR3 protein: CASSPTGRHSPLHF; D gene: .; clone size: .; J gene: TRBJ1-6; V gene: TRBV27
CDR3 DNA: TGCGCCAGCAGCGTCCTAGCGGGAGGCCAATCGGACGGACTGTTTTTT; CDR3 protein: CASSVLAGGQSDGLFF; D gene: TRBD2; clone size: .; J gene: TRBJ2-2; V gene: TRBV5-1
CDR3 DNA: TGTGCCAGCAGCCTCCGCTACGAGCAGTACTTC; CDR3 protein: CASSLRYEQYF; D gene: .; clone size: .; J gene: TRBJ2-7; V gene: TRBV28
CDR3 DNA: TGCAGTGTGGGAGGGGTCGAGACCCAGTACTTC; CDR3 protein: CSVGGVETQYF; D gene: TRBD2; clone size: .; J gene: TRBJ2-5; V gene: TRBV20-1
CDR3 DNA: TGTGCCAGCAGTGATGGGTCCGGCAACGAGCAGTACTTC; CDR3 protein: CASSDGSGNEQYF; D gene: .; clone size: once; J gene: TRBJ2-7; V gene: TRBV6-1
CDR3 DNA: TGTGCCAGCAGCTCCGGCCTTCGGGGGGCGCCTGAAGCTTTCTTT; CDR3 protein: CASSSGLRGAPEAFF; D gene: .; clone size: .; J gene: TRBJ1-1; V gene: TRBV7-2
CDR3 DNA: TGTGCCAGCAGTTACCCCGGACAGGGCAATGAGCAGTTCTTC; CDR3 protein: CASSYPGQGNEQFF; D gene: TRBD1; clone size: .; J gene: TRBJ2-1; V gene: TRBV6-6
CDR3 DNA: TGTGCCAGCAGGGACCAGTCCACAGATACGCAGTATTTT; CDR3 protein: CASRDQSTDTQYF; D gene: .; clone size: .; J gene: TRBJ2-3; V gene: TRBV21-1
CDR3 DNA: TGTGCCAGCAGCCCGAGGACTAGCGGGATAATATCGAACACCGGGGAGCTGTTTTTT; CDR3 protein: CASSPRTSGIISNTGELFF; D gene: TRBD2; clone size: .; J gene: TRBJ2-2; V gene: TRBV9
CDR3 DNA: TGTGCCAGCAGCCCCGGGACGACGCAAGAGACCCAGTACTTC; CDR3 protein: CASSPGTTQETQYF; D gene: .; clone size: .; J gene: TRBJ2-5; V gene: TRBV7-3
CDR3 DNA: TGTGCCAGCAGCTTTTCTCGGGACAGGGTTAACACTGAAGCTTTCTTT; CDR3 protein: CASSFSRDRVNTEAFF; D gene: TRBD1; clone size: .; J gene: TRBJ1-1; V gene: TRBV5-4
CDR3 DNA: TGTGCCAGCAGTTACTCGACAGGATATGGCTACACCTTC; CDR3 protein: CASSYSTGYGYTF; D gene: .; clone size: .; J gene: TRBJ1-2; V gene: TRBV6-5
CDR3 DNA: TGCAGCGTCGGGACTAGCGGGAGCTCCTACGAGCAGTACTTC; CDR3 protein: CSVGTSGSSYEQYF; D gene: TRBD2; clone size: once; J gene: TRBJ2-7; V gene: TRBV29-1
CDR3 DNA: TGTGCCAGCAGTTCTGGTAGCGACCAAGAGACCCAGTACTTC; CDR3 protein: CASSSGSDQETQYF; D gene: .; clone size: .; J gene: TRBJ2-5; V gene: TRBV5-4
CDR3 DNA: TGTGCCAGCTCAGGACAGGCCCTGGAGGGCTACACCTTC; CDR3 protein: CASSGQALEGYTF; D gene: TRBD1; clone size: .; J gene: TRBJ1-2; V gene: TRBV18
CDR3 DNA: TGCAGCGTTAGGCTTCCGGGACTAGCGGGAGAAAACATTCAGTACTTC; CDR3 protein: CSVRLPGLAGENIQYF; D gene: TRBD2; clone size: few; J gene: TRBJ2-4; V gene: TRBV29-1
CDR3 DNA: TGTGCCAGCAGCATTCTGGCCAAAAACATTCAGTACTTC; CDR3 protein: CASSILAKNIQYF; D gene: .; clone size: .; J gene: TRBJ2-4; V gene: TRBV7-9
CDR3 DNA: TGTGCCAGCAGGACAGGCCCATCTAGCACAGATACGCAGTATTTT; CDR3 protein: CASRTGPSSTDTQYF; D gene: .; clone size: .; J gene: TRBJ2-3; V gene: TRBV27
CDR3 DNA: TGTGCCAGCTCTCCAGCTGGTGGGGGGCAAGAGACCCAGTACTTC; CDR3 protein: CASSPAGGGQETQYF; D gene: .; clone size: .; J gene: TRBJ2-5; V gene: TRBV18
CDR3 DNA: TGTGCCAGCAGAGCCCCCTACAGGTTGCCTACGAACACCGGGGAGCTGTTTTTT; CDR3 protein: CASRAPYRLPTNTGELFF; D gene: .; clone size: .; J gene: TRBJ2-2; V gene: TRBV27
CDR3 DNA: TGTGCCACCAGTGATTTGACGGGGAGTTACAATGAGCAGTTCTTC; CDR3 protein: CATSDLTGSYNEQFF; D gene: .; clone size: once; J gene: TRBJ2-1; V gene: TRBV24-1
CDR3 DNA: TGCGCCAGCAGCCCCGTCATTGCTGGGGTTGGCACTGAAGCTTTCTTT; CDR3 protein: CASSPVIAGVGTEAFF; D gene: .; clone size: .; J gene: TRBJ1-1; V gene: TRBV5-1
CDR3 DNA: TGCGCCAGCAGCTTGAGGGTGGTAGATTCACCCCTCCACTTT; CDR3 protein: CASSLRVVDSPLHF; D gene: .; clone size: .; J gene: TRBJ1-6; V gene: TRBV5-1
CDR3 DNA: TGCGCCAGCAGCTCTGGACTAGCGGGAGGTCAGACAAATGAGCAGTTCTTC; CDR3 protein: CASSSGLAGGQTNEQFF; D gene: TRBD2; clone size: .; J gene: TRBJ2-1; V gene: TRBV5-1
CDR3 DNA: TGTGCCAGCAGCTTTTCGGACAAGAGAACCCAGTACTTC; CDR3 protein: CASSFSDKRTQYF; D gene: .; clone size: .; J gene: TRBJ2-5; V gene: TRBV7-6
CDR3 DNA: TGCGCCAGCACCCGATCGGGGCACGGTATCAATGAGCAGTTCTTC; CDR3 protein: CASTRSGHGINEQFF; D gene: .; clone size: .; J gene: TRBJ2-1; V gene: TRBV5-1
CDR3 DNA: TGTGCCAGCAGGGGACGGCCAAGCCCAACTAATGAAAAACTGTTTTTT; CDR3 protein: CASRGRPSPTNEKLFF; D gene: .; clone size: .; J gene: TRBJ1-4; V gene: TRBV27
CDR3 DNA: TGTGCCAGCAGCCCCGGGACTGTAGGTGGGGAGACCCAGTACTTC; CDR3 protein: CASSPGTVGGETQYF; D gene: .; clone size: .; J gene: TRBJ2-5; V gene: TRBV7-9
CDR3 DNA: TGTGCCAGCAGTTTGGGGGGGGGTCAGCCCCAGCATTTT; CDR3 protein: CASSLGGGQPQHF; D gene: .; clone size: .; J gene: TRBJ1-5; V gene: TRBV12-3/TRBV12-4
CDR3 DNA: TGTGCCAGTAGTATAAGCGGTGGCTATGGCTACACCTTC; CDR3 protein: CASSISGGYGYTF; D gene: .; clone size: .; J gene: TRBJ1-2; V gene: TRBV19
CDR3 DNA: TGCGCCAGCAGCCTGGACGGGGGCGTCCAGCCCCAGCATTTT; CDR3 protein: CASSLDGGVQPQHF; D gene: .; clone size: .; J gene: TRBJ1-5; V gene: TRBV5-1
CDR3 DNA: TGTGCCAGCACGGACTCCTGGGAGAGGCAGCCCCAGCATTTT; CDR3 protein: CASTDSWERQPQHF; D gene: .; clone size: .; J gene: TRBJ1-5; V gene: TRBV6-5